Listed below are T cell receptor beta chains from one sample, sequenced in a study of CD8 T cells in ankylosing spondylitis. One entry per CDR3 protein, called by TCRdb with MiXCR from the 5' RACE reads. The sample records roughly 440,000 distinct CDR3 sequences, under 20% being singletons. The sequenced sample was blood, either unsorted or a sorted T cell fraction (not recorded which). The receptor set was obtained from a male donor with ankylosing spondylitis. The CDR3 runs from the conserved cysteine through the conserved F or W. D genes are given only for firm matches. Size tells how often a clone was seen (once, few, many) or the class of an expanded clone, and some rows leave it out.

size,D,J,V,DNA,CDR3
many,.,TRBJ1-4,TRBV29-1,TGCAGCGTTGAGGCCGGACAGGAAAAACTGTTTTTT,CSVEAGQEKLFF
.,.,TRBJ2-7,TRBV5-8,TGTGCCAGCAGCTTTTCTAGATTTGGGATGGGCTCCTACGAGCAGTACTTC,CASSFSRFGMGSYEQYF
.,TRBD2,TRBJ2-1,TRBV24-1,TGTGCCACCAGTGACCCACTAGCGGGAGGCCTCAATGAGCAGTTCTTC,CATSDPLAGGLNEQFF
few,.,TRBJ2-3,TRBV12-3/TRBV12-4,TGTGCCAGCAGTGGAGTGCGAGATACGCAGTATTTT,CASSGVRDTQYF
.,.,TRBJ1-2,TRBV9,TGTGCCAGCAGCAGCTCAAAGTCCCCTAACTATGGCTACACCTTC,CASSSSKSPNYGYTF
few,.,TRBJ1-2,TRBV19,TGTGCCAGTAGCGCCGCAAGGGAGCGGAAGGATGGCTACACCTTC,CASSAARERKDGYTF
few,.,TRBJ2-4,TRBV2,TGTGCCAGCAGTGAGGGGGTAAATAGAAGCATTCAGTACTTC,CASSEGVNRSIQYF
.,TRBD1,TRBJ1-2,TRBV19,TGTGCCAGTAGTCTGGACAGGGGGCTACCAAACTATGGCTACACCTTC,CASSLDRGLPNYGYTF
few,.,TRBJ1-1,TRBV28,TGTGCCAGCAGTTCCTTCACGGCGGGGACTGAAGCTTTCTTT,CASSSFTAGTEAFF
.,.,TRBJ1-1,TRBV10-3,TGTGCCATCAGTGAAACACAGGACCTGAACACTGAAGCTTTCTTT,CAISETQDLNTEAFF
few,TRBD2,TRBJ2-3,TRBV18,TGTGCCAGCTCACCACCATCGTCTAGCGGGAGGGCAGATACGCAGTATTTT,CASSPPSSSGRADTQYF
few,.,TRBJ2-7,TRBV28,TGTGCCAGCAGTTCCGAGGGGGTCCCCCCCTACGAGCAGTACTTC,CASSSEGVPPYEQYF
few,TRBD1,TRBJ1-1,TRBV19,TGTGCCAGTAGTAAGCGGAGGGGACAGACTTTCGTAGGCACTGAAGCTTTCTTT,CASSKRRGQTFVGTEAFF
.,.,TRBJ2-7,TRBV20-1,TGCAGTGTTCTCGACCCATACTCCTACGAGCAGTACTTC,CSVLDPYSYEQYF
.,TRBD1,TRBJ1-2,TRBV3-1,TGTGCCAGCAGCCCGCAAATAGGGGGCTTCTATGGCTACACCTTC,CASSPQIGGFYGYTF
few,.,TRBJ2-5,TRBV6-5,TGTGCCAGCAGTTTGTACGGAGGGAAAGAGACCCAGTACTTC,CASSLYGGKETQYF
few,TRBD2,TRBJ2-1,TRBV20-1,TGCAGTGCTACCCCGACTAGCGGGGGGGCCCCTGAGCAGTTCTTC,CSATPTSGGAPEQFF
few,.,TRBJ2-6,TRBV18,TGTGCCAGCTCACCACAACATCTTTTCTCTGGGGCCAACGTCCTGACTTTC,CASSPQHLFSGANVLTF
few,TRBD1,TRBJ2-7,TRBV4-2,TGTGCCAGCAGCTCCCGACAGGGGGCGGCCTACGAGCAGTACTTC,CASSSRQGAAYEQYF
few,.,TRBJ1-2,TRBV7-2,TGTGCCAGCAGTCGTGTACAGGGCCTCTATGGCTACACCTTC,CASSRVQGLYGYTF
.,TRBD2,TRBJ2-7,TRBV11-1,TGTGCCAGCAGCGGGAGGGAGAGGTACTTC,CASSGRERYF
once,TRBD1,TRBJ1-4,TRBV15,TGTGCCACCAGCAGGGCTTTTGACAGGGGTAATGAAAAACTGTTTTTT,CATSRAFDRGNEKLFF
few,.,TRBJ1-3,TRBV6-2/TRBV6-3,TGTGCCAGCAGTTACCATCCCGGAGAATCAGGAAACACCATATATTTT,CASSYHPGESGNTIYF
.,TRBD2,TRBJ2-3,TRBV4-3,TGCGCCAGCAGCTACGCGGGGGGAGGAGGCACAGATACGCAGTATTTT,CASSYAGGGGTDTQYF
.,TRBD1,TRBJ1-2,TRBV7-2,TGTGCCAGCAGCCCCCGACAGGGAAATGGCTACACCTTC,CASSPRQGNGYTF
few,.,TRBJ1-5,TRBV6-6,TGTGCCAGCAGCCGGCCCGGAGAGCCCCAGCATTTT,CASSRPGEPQHF
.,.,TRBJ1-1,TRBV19,TGTGCCAGTAGTATAACCAACCGACAGAACACTGAAGCTTTCTTT,CASSITNRQNTEAFF
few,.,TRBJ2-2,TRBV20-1,TGCAGTGCTAGAGATGGTCGGAACACCGGGGAGCTGTTTTTT,CSARDGRNTGELFF
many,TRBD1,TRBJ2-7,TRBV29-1,TGCAGCGTTGGGGGCAGGGGGCTAGGCGAGCAGTACTTC,CSVGGRGLGEQYF
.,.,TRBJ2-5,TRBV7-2,TGTGCCAGCAGCTTTATAGCGGTCCAGTACCAAGAGACCCAGTACTTC,CASSFIAVQYQETQYF
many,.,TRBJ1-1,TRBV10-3,TGTGCCATCAGTGACGGAGGGGGCACTGAAGCTTTCTTT,CAISDGGGTEAFF
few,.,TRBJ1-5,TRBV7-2,TGTGCCAGCAGCTTAGGAGGGCGTCAGCAGCCCCAGCATTTT,CASSLGGRQQPQHF
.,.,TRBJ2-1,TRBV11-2,TGTGCCAGCAGCTTAGGGGCCGCAACTGGTGGGGTTGAGCAGTTCTTC,CASSLGAATGGVEQFF
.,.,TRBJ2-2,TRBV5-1,TGCGCCAGCAGCTTGGCGTCAGGGGATACCGGGGAGCTGTTTTTT,CASSLASGDTGELFF
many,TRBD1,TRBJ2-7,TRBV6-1,TGTGCCAGCACCTTGACAGGGGGCTCCTACGAGCAGTACTTC,CASTLTGGSYEQYF
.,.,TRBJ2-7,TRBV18,TGTGCCAGCTCACCATCGCGGGGCGAACTCTACGAGCAGTACTTC,CASSPSRGELYEQYF
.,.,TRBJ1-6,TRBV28,TGTGCCAGCAGTCTCGGACCGGGTCTGTCTCCCCTCCACTTT,CASSLGPGLSPLHF
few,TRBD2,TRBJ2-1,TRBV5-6,TGTGCCAGCAGCAGAGTGACTAGCGGGAGTTTGCGGGCTAAAAATGAGCAGTTCTTC,CASSRVTSGSLRAKNEQFF
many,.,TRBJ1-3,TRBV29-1,TGCAGCGTTGCGGGGGGTGTGAGCTCTGGAAACACCATATATTTT,CSVAGGVSSGNTIYF
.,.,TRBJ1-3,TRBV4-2,TGTGCCAGCAGCCAAACCTCGGGGGGCGCTGTGGGAAACACCATATATTTT,CASSQTSGGAVGNTIYF
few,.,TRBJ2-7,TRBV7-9,TGTGCCAGCAGCTTATTGAACAGTCTTGGTGGGGAGCAGTACTTC,CASSLLNSLGGEQYF
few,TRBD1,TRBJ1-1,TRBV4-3,TGCGCCAGCAGCCACTACAGGGGTTCGAACACTGAAGCTTTCTTT,CASSHYRGSNTEAFF
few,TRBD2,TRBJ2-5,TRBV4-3,TGCGCCAGCAGCCAAGATGGGAGGGCCCGGGAGACCCAGTACTTC,CASSQDGRARETQYF
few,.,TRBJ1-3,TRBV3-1,TGTGCCAGCAGGACAGGCCGCTCTGGAAACACCATATATTTT,CASRTGRSGNTIYF
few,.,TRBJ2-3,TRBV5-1,TGCGCCAGCAGCTTGACGACGGTGGATACGCAGTATTTT,CASSLTTVDTQYF
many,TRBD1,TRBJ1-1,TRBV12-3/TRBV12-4,TGTGCCAGCGGCGTTGAGGGGGCGACTGAAGCTTTCTTT,CASGVEGATEAFF
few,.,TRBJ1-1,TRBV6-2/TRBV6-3,TGTGCCAGCAGTTCACGTGGGGTGAACACTGAAGCTTTCTTT,CASSSRGVNTEAFF
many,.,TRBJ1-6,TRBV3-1,TGTGCCAGCAGCCAATGGTATGGCAATTCACCCCTCCACTTT,CASSQWYGNSPLHF
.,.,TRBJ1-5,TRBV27,TGTGCCAGCAGTCTCAGACAGAATCAGCCCCAGCATTTT,CASSLRQNQPQHF
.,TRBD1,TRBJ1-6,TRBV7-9,TGTGCCAGCAGCTCGGGACAGCCGTCTTCACCCCTCCACTTT,CASSSGQPSSPLHF
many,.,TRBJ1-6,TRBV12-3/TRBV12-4,TGTGCCAGCAGTTTCTGGGGGGGCTCACCCCTCCACTTT,CASSFWGGSPLHF
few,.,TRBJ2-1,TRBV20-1,TGCAGTGCTAGAGATATGTCTCACAACTCCTACAATGAGCAGTTCTTC,CSARDMSHNSYNEQFF
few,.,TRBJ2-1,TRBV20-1,TGCAGGGGGGGCGCCGGTGGGGAGCAGTTCTTC,CRGGAGGEQFF
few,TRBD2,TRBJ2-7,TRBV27,TGTGCCAGCAGTCCCACTCCGGGACTAGCGGGCTCCTACGAGCAGTACTTC,CASSPTPGLAGSYEQYF